This TCR beta chain derives from a study of breast tumors, draining lymph nodes, adjacent tissues (dated by TCRdb to between 2015 and 2016). In terms of the full investigation: In breast cancer patients, the study compared the TCR beta repertoires of tumor, adjacent nontumor tissue and axillary lymph nodes. The study was designed to assess the relationships and possible T-cell exchange between tumor, surrounding tissue and draining lymph node repertoires in human breast cancer. The full study reports these points: The similarity between tumor and nontumor tissue repertoires was significantly greater in luminal-like breast cancer than in basal-like breast cancer. Tumor T-cell repertoires showed less diversity than lymph node repertoires and more diversity than nontumor tissue repertoires, and tumor T-cell repertoires showed preferential V and J gene usage. The data were considered consistent with most tumor T cells being derived from the lymph node and subsequently expanding within tumor tissue. The study presented the conclusion that tumor T cells originate in lymph nodes as consistent with a hypothesis, not as something directly demonstrated.

Concerning this clonotype: This clone's antigen is unknown. It has no much larger one-base neighbor in the sample; base qualities were not kept.

Measured from the cysteine to the phenylalanine, the CDR3 is 15 residues long. Just the 45-base CDR3 DNA is kept, in frame starting at base 1. V is reduced by 3 bases and J by 4 bases, leaving a spacing of 18 bases between them. CDR1 and CDR2 (GTSNPN, SVGIG) derive from the germline V gene (reference sequence). Lymph node samples were obtained from the axillary draining lymph nodes of breast cancer patients. TCRdb records Illumina HiSeq 2000 as the sequencer. Multiplex PCR amplification was used to generate the TCR beta chain libraries. The amplified TCR beta chain products were analyzed by high-throughput sequencing. Using fastp at Q25 and MiXCR, TCRdb reprocessed the public reads and kept productive beta chains. Each CDR3 protein appears once, grouped with its most common genes and DNA. The sample table contains around 290,000 distinct CDR3 sequences; only one count was recorded for 30% to 35% of them. The top ten clones comprise more than 0.85% of the sample.

Sequenced input: axillary lymph node tissue. The V and J segments used are TRBV30 and TRBJ1-2; a tentative D match to TRBD1 spans 6 bases. The receptor's source is a female donor with breast cancer. Some clones in this sample may be carry-over from other donors' samples. The DNA sequence reads TGTGCCTGGAGGGTGGCAGGAGGGGGGGGCTATGGCTACACCTTC. Its product reads: CAWRVAGGGGYGYTF.